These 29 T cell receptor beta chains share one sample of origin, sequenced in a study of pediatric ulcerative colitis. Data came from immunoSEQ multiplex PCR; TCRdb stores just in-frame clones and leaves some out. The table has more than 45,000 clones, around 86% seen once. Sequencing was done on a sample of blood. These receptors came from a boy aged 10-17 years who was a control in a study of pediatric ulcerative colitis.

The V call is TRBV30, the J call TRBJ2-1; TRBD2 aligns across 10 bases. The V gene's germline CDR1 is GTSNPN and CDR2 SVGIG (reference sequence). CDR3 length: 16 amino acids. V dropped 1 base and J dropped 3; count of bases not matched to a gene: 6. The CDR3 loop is CAWSGSSGGIYNEQFF. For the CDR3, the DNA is TGTGCCTGGAGTGGGTCTAGCGGGGGCATCTACAATGAGCAGTTCTTC.

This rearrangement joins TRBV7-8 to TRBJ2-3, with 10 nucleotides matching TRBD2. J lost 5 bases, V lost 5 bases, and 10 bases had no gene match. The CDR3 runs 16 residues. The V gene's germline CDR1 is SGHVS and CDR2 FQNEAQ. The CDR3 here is CASSLLSGGALDTQYF. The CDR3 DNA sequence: TGTGCCAGCAGCCTCCTGAGCGGGGGGGCCTTAGATACGCAGTATTTT.

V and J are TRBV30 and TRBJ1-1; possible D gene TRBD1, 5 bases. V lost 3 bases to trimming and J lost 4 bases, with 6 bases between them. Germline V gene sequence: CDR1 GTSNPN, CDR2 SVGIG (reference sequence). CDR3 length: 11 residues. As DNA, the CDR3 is TGTGCCTGGAGAAGGGGCACTGAAGCTTTCTTT. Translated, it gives CAWRRGTEAFF.

For the CDR3, the DNA is TGTGCCAGTAGTCCCGGACCGGCGTCCCCGGGTAGCAATCAGCCCCAGCATTTT. Translated, it gives CASSPGPASPGSNQPQHF. V is TRBV19 and J is TRBJ1-5; D not resolved. V gave up 5 bases and J gave up 0 bases, with 20 bases separating them. The CDR3 totals 18 residues. Germline-derived CDR1 and CDR2 are LNHDA and SQIVND (reference sequence).

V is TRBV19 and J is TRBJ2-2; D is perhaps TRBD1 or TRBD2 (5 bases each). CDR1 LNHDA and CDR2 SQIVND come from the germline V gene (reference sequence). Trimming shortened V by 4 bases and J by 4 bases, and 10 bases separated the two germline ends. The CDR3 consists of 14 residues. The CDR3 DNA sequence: TGTGCCAGTAGTAGGGACGTCTTCACCGGGGAGCTGTTTTTT. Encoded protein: CASSRDVFTGELFF.

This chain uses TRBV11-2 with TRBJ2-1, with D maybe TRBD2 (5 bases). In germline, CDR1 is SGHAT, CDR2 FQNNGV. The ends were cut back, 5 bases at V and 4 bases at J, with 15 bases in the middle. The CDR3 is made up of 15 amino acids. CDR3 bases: TGTGCCAGCAGCCCTAGCATCGGGAATTACAATGAGCAGTTCTTC. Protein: CASSPSIGNYNEQFF.

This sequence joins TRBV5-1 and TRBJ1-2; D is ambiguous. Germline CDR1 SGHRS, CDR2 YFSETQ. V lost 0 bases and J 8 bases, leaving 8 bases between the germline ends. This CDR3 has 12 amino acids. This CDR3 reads CASSLEGSGYTF. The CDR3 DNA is TGCGCCAGCAGCTTGGAAGGGTCGGGCTACACCTTC.

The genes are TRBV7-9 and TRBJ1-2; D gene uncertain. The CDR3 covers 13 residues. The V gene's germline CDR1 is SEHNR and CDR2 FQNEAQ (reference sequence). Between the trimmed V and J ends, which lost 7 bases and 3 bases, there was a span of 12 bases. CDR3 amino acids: CASTISPDYGYTF. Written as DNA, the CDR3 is TGTGCCAGCACCATTTCCCCGGACTATGGCTACACCTTC.

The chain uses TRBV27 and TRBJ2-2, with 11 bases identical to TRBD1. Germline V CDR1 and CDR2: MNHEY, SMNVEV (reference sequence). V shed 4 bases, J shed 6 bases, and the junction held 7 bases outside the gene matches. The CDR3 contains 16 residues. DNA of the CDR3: TGTGCCAGCAGTTACAGAAGGACAGGGGGCTCCGGGGAGCTGTTTTTT. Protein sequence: CASSYRRTGGSGELFF.

The CDR3 sequence is CASSPGPNNEQFF. CDR3 nucleotides: TGTGCCAGCAGTCCCGGGCCAAACAATGAGCAGTTCTTC. The rearrangement uses TRBV6-4 and TRBJ2-1; D is unresolved. The CDR3 extends over 13 amino acids. Germline V CDR1 and CDR2: MRHNA, SNTAGT. V was clipped by 5 bases and J by 5 bases, with 10 bases between them.

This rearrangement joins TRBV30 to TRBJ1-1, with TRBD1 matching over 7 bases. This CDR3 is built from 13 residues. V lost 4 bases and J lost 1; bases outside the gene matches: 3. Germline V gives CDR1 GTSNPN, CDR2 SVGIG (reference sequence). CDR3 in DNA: TGTGCCTGGACTAGGACAGGGAACACTGAAGCTTTCTTT. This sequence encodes CAWTRTGNTEAFF.

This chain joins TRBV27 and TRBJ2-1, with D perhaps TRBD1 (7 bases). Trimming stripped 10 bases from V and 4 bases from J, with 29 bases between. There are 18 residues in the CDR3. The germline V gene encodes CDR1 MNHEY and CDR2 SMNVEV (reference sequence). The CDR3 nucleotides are TGTGCCACCAGCCTCCCAACCTCGCGGGACAGATTTTACAATGAGCAGTTCTTC. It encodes CATSLPTSRDRFYNEQFF.

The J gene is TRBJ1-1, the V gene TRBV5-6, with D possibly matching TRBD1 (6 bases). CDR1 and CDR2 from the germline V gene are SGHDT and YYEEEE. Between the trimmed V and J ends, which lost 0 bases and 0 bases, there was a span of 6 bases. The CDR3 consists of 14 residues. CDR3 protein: CASSLGTVNTEAFF. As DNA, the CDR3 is TGTGCCAGCAGCTTGGGGACAGTGAACACTGAAGCTTTCTTT.

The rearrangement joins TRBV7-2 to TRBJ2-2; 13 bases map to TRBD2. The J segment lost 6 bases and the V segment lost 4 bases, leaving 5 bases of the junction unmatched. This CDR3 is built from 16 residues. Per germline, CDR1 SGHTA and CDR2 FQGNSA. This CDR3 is CASSSLAGGPSGELFF. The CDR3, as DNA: TGTGCCAGCAGCTCACTAGCGGGGGGGCCCTCCGGGGAGCTGTTTTTT.

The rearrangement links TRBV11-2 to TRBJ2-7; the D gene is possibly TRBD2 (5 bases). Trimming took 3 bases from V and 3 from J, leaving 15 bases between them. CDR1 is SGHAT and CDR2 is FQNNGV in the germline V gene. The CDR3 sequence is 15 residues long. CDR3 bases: TGTGCCAGCAGCTTCGGGGTTCTGAGCTTCTACGAGCAGTACTTC. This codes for CASSFGVLSFYEQYF.

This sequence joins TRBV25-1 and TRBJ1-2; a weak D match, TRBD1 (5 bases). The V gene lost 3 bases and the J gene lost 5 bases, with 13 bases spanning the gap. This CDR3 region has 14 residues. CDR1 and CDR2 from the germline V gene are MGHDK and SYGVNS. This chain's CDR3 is CASSDIEGRYGYTF. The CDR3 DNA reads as TGTGCCAGCAGTGATATAGAGGGGAGGTATGGCTACACCTTC.

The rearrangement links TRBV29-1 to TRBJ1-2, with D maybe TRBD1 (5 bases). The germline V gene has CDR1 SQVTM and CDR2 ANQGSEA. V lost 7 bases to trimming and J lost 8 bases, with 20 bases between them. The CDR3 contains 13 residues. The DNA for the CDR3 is TGCAGCGCCCGGATGGGGGGAGAGAGAGGCTACACCTTC. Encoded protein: CSARMGGERGYTF.

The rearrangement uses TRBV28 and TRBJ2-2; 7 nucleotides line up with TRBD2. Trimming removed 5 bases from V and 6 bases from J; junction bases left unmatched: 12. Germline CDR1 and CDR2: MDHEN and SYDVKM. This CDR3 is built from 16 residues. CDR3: CASSHSSGIVSGELFF. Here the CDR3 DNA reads TGTGCCAGCAGTCATTCGAGCGGGATAGTTTCCGGGGAGCTGTTTTTT.

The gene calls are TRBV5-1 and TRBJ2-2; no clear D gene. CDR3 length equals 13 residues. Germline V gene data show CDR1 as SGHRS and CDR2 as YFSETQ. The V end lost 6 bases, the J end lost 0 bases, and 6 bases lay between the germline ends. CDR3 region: CASMWTNTGELFF. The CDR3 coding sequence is TGCGCCAGCATGTGGACGAACACCGGGGAGCTGTTTTTT. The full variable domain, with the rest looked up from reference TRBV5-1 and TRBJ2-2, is KAGVTQTPRYLIKTRGQQVTLSCSPISGHRSVSWYQQTPGQGLQFLFEYFSETQRNKGNFPGRFSGRQFSNSRSEMNVSTLELGDSALYLCASMWTNTGELFFGEGSRLTVL.

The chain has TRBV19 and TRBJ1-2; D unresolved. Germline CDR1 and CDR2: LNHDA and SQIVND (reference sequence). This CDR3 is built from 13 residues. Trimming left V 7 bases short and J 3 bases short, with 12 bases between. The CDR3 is CASTSNFYYGYTF. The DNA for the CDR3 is TGTGCCAGTACCAGTAATTTCTACTATGGCTACACCTTC. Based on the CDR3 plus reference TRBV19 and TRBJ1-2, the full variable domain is DGGITQSPKYLFRKEGQNVTLSCEQNLNHDAMYWYRQDPGQGLRLIYYSQIVNDFQKGDIAEGYSVSREKKESFPLTVTSAQKNPTAFYLCASTSNFYYGYTFGSGTRLTVV.

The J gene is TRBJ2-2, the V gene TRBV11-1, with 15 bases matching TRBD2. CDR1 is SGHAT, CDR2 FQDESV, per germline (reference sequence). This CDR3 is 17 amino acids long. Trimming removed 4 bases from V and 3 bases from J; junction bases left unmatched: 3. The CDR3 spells CASSWTSGGEDTGELFF. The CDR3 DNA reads TGTGCCAGCAGCTGGACTAGCGGGGGGGAGGACACCGGGGAGCTGTTTTTT.

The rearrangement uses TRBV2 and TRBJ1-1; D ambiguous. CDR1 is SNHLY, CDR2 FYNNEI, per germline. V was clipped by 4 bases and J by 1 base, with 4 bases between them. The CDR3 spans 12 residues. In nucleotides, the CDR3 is TGTGCCAGCAGTGTCGGGAACACTGAAGCTTTCTTT. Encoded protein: CASSVGNTEAFF.

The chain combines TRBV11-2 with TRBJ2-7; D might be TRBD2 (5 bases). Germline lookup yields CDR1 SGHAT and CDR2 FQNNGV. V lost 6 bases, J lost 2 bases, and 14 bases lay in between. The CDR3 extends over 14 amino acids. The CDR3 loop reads CASRDWRSAYEQYF. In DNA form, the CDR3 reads TGTGCCAGCAGGGACTGGCGGAGCGCCTACGAGCAGTACTTC.

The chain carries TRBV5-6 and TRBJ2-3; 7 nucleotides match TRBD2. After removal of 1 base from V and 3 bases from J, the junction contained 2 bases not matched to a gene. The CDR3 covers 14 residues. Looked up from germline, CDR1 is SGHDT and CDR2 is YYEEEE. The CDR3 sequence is CASSLSGETDTQYF. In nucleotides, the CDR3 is TGTGCCAGCAGCTTGAGCGGGGAGACAGATACGCAGTATTTT.

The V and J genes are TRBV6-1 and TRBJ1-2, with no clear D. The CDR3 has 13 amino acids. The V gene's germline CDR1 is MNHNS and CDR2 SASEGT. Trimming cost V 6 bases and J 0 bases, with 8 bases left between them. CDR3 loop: CASRATTNYGYTF. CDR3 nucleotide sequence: TGTGCCAGCAGGGCCACCACTAACTATGGCTACACCTTC.

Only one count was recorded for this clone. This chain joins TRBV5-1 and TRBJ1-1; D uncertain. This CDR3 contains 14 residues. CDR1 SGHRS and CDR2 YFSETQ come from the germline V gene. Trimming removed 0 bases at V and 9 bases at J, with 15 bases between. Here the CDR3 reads CASSLGGVDGKAFF. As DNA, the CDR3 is TGCGCCAGCAGCTTGGGCGGAGTGGACGGGAAAGCTTTCTTT.

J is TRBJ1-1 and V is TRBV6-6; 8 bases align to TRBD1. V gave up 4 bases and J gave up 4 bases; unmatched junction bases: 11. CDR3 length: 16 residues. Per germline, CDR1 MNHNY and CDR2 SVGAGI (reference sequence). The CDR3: CASSSAQGAPSTEAFF. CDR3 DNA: TGTGCCAGCAGTTCAGCCCAGGGGGCGCCTAGCACTGAAGCTTTCTTT.

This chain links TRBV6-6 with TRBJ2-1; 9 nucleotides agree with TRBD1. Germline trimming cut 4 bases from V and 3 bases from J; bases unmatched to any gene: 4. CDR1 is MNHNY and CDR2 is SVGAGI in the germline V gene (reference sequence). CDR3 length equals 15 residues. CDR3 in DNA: TGTGCCAGCAGTTTTGGGACAGGGCGCTACAATGAGCAGTTCTTC. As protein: CASSFGTGRYNEQFF.

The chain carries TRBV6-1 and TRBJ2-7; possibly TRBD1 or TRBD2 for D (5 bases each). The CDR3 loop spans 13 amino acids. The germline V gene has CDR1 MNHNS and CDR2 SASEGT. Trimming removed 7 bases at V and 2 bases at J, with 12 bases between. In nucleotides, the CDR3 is TGTGCCAGCACGGAGACAGCGGCCTACGAGCAGTACTTC. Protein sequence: CASTETAAYEQYF.